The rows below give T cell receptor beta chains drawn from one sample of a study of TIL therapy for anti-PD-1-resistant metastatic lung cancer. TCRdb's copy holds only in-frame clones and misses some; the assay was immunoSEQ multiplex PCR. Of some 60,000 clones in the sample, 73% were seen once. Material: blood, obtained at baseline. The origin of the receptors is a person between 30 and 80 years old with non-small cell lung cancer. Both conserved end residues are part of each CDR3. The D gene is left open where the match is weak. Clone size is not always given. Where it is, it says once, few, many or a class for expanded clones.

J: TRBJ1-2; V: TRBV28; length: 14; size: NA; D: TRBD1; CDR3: CASSSGTDLGGYTF; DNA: TGTGCCAGCAGTTCCGGGACAGATCTTGGTGGCTACACCTTC
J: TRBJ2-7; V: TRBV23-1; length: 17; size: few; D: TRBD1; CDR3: CASSPGQGATLAYEQYF; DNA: TGCGCCAGCAGTCCGGGACAGGGCGCCACATTGGCCTACGAGCAGTACTTC
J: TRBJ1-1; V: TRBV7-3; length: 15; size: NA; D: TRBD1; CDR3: CASSFDRGTNTEAFF; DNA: TGTGCCAGCAGCTTTGACAGGGGGACGAACACTGAAGCTTTCTTT
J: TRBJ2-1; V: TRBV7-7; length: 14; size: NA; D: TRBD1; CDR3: CASSLTRDSTNQFF; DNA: TGTGCCAGCAGCTTGACCCGGGACAGTACAAATCAGTTCTTC
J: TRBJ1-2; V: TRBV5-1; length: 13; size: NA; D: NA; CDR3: CASSPGTNYGYTF; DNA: TGCGCCAGCAGCCCGGGGACCAACTATGGCTACACCTTC
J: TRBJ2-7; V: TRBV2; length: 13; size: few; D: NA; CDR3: CASQDRSSYEQYF; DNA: TGTGCCAGCCAGGACAGAAGCTCCTACGAGCAGTACTTC
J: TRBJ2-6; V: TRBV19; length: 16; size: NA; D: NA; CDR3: CASNPDGYTGANVLTF; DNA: TGTGCCAGTAACCCCGATGGGTATACTGGGGCCAACGTCCTGACTTTC
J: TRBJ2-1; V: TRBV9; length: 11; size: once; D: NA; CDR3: CASSVYNEQFF; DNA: TGTGCCAGCAGCGTATACAATGAGCAGTTCTTC
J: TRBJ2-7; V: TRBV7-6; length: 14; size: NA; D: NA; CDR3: CASSLGRNHYEQYF; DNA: TGTGCCAGCAGCTTAGGCAGGAACCACTACGAGCAGTACTTC
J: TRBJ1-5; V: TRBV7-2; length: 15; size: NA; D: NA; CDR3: CASSLVSNSNQPQHF; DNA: TGTGCCAGCAGCTTAGTTAGTAATAGCAATCAGCCCCAGCATTTT